This T cell receptor beta chain was obtained from a study of tumor-infiltrating lymphocytes in primary liver carcinoma. Study-wide points: Tumors and blood were compared for top-250-clone fraction, and tumors had the significantly higher value (p = 0.039).

The investigators made TCR beta cDNA from roughly 0.45 ug total RNA, using a constant-region primer. Nested multiplex PCR, run for three rounds with slightly modified ARM-PCR, yielded TCR beta libraries. TRBV1-TRBV30 forward primers paired with a C-beta reverse primer were used in the first two PCR rounds, which ran approximately 10 cycles each. Each CDR3 protein gets one entry after TCRdb re-called the multiplex PCR reads with MiXCR. The sample includes 310,000 or so distinct CDR3 sequences, approximately 54% of them seen just once. Note on this clonotype: Its antigen remains unidentified.

The source of the blood RNA was unsorted whole blood, and germline DNA was extracted as well. This CDR3 region has 13 residues. Germline CDR1 is SGHAT and CDR2 is FQNNGV. J is TRBJ1-5 and V is TRBV11-2; 7 positions agree with TRBD1. Judging by the DNA end, TRBJ2-3 fits better; the J call may be wrong. The sequence derives from a woman aged 25 to 45 with primary liver carcinoma and hepatitis B virus infection. The source material was peripheral blood. DNA for the CDR3: TGTGCCAGCAGCTTAAGACAGGGTCAGCCCCAGTATTTT. It is translated as CASSLRQGQPQYF.